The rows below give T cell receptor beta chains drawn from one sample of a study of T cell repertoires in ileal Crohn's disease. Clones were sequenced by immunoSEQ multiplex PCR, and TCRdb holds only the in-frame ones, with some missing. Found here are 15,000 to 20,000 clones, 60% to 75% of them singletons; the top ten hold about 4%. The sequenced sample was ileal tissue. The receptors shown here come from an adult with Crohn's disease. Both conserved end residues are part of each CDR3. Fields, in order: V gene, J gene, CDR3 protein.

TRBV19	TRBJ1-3	CASSKQGITGNTIYF
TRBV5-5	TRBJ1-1	CASSLATGSTAEAFF
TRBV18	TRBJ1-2	CASSPWGEVNHGYTF
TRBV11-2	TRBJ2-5	CASSFSHSFRGKETQYF
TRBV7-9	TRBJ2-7	CASSSQTGPYEQYF
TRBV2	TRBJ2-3	CASRVLARSTDTQYF
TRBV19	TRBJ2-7	CASRSRVSYEQYF
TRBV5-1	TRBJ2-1	CASSQGPRSNEQFF
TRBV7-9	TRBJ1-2	CASSPDRVSGYTF
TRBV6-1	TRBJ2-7	CASSQQRYLYEQYF
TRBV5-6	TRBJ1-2	CASSSKRAEAYYGYTF
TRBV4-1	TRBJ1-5	CASSQGDGFPRAQHF
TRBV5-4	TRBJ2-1	CASSSLQGLGEQFF
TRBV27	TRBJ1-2	CASSFIGQRFNYGYTF
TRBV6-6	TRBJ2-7	CASSQTGLGEQYF
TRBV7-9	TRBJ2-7	CASSPSGPRGEQYF
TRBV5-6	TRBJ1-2	CASYPTGAPYGYTF
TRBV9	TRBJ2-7	CASNSSYEQYF
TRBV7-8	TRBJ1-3	CASSLEGTISGNTIYF
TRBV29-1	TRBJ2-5	CSVETGGWRETQYF
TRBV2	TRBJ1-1	CASSVITEAFF
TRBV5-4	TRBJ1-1	CASSLNAKNTEAFF
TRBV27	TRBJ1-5	CASSQGQGMTNQIRLHSNQPQHF